One and the same sample provided the 27 T cell receptor beta chains below, sequenced in a study of Ad26.COV2.S vaccination and SARS-CoV-2 variants. Profiled with immunoSEQ multiplex PCR; TCRdb holds only in-frame clones, not every one. The sample yields around 250,000 clones, around 88% seen once. Treatment here: roughly 18 received Ad26.COV2.S at low or high dose, single or two shots; about 5 received placebo; per-sample allocation not given. Sampling was done on day 63 after the first vaccine or placebo injection. The sequencing here drew on peripheral blood, taken in a trial of Ad26.COV2.S vaccine versus placebo. These TCRs come from a person aged 18-60 years who received the Ad26.COV2.S COVID-19 vaccine or a placebo.

This chain joins TRBV7-9 and TRBJ1-1; D not resolved. V was trimmed by 2 bases and J by 1 base, leaving 8 bases between them. Germline loops: CDR1 SEHNR, CDR2 FQNEAQ (reference sequence). The CDR3 totals 14 residues. CDR3 in DNA: TGTGCCAGCAGCTTATGGGTGAGGAACACTGAAGCTTTCTTT. Residues: CASSLWVRNTEAFF.

A single count supports this clone. This chain joins TRBV19 and TRBJ1-5; 7 nucleotides align to TRBD1. CDR1 is LNHDA and CDR2 is SQIVND in the germline V gene (reference sequence). The CDR3 has 18 residues. Germline trimming cut 6 bases from V and 0 bases from J; bases unmatched to any gene: 14. CDR3 coding DNA: TGTGCCAGTAGCCCGGGGACAGAAAGCCCCTATAGCAATCAGCCCCAGCATTTT. Translated, it gives CASSPGTESPYSNQPQHF.

The chain is built from TRBV15 and TRBJ1-2; 8 nucleotides agree with TRBD1. J lost 3 bases, V lost 3 bases, and 9 bases had no gene match. Germline CDR1 is LNHNV and CDR2 is YYDKDF (reference sequence). The CDR3 consists of 16 residues. CDR3 region: CATSRGQAGGDYGYTF. In nucleotides, the CDR3 is TGTGCCACCAGCAGGGGACAGGCGGGGGGAGACTATGGCTACACCTTC.

This sequence joins TRBV24-1 and TRBJ2-1, with 7 positions matching TRBD2. The V gene end was trimmed by 6 bases and the J gene end by 4 bases; junction bases not matched to a gene: 8. Germline assignment: CDR1 KGHDR and CDR2 SFDVKD. The CDR3 covers 15 residues. This CDR3 is CATSWGEGNYNEQFF. CDR3 coding DNA: TGTGCCACCAGTTGGGGGGAGGGGAATTACAATGAGCAGTTCTTC.

This clone was detected once. This chain links TRBV25-1 with TRBJ2-1, with no clear D. Germline V gene sequence: CDR1 MGHDK, CDR2 SYGVNS. Trimming shortened V by 8 bases and J by 4 bases, and 9 bases separated the two germline ends. The CDR3 is made up of 12 amino acids. The CDR3, as DNA: TGTGCCAGCGGGTTGCTGTACAATGAGCAGTTCTTC. This encodes CASGLLYNEQFF.

J is TRBJ1-2 and V is TRBV7-9; 11 bases are a match to TRBD1. The CDR3 length is 15 residues. Germline CDR1 and CDR2: SEHNR and FQNEAQ (reference sequence). Trimming cost V 5 bases and J 4 bases; bases outside gene matches: 6. The chain's CDR3 is CASSEPGQGVYGYTF. The CDR3 nucleotides are TGTGCCAGCAGCGAACCGGGACAGGGGGTCTATGGCTACACCTTC.

The chain couples TRBV18 to TRBJ2-5; 8 nucleotides align to TRBD2. The CDR3 runs to 14 residues. J lost 1 base, V lost 6 bases, and 4 bases had no gene match. From germline, CDR1 is KGHSH and CDR2 LQKENI. CDR3: CASSGGLAQETQYF. CDR3 DNA sequence: TGTGCCAGCTCGGGCGGACTAGCCCAAGAGACCCAGTACTTC.

V gene TRBV29-1 combines with J gene TRBJ2-1, with 10 bases fitting TRBD1. Germline CDR1 reads SQVTM; CDR2 reads ANQGSEA. The CDR3 extends over 19 amino acids. V was clipped by 2 bases and J by 6 bases; unmatched bases: 19. This chain's CDR3 is CSVEYVTGGRQGAVNEQFF. CDR3 nucleotide sequence: TGCAGCGTTGAATATGTTACGGGCGGTAGACAGGGGGCGGTCAATGAGCAGTTCTTC.

This chain links TRBV28 with TRBJ1-3, with D unresolved. V lost 6 bases, J lost 4 bases, and 13 bases lay in between. CDR3 length: 14 amino acids. Germline V gene lookup returns CDR1 MDHEN and CDR2 SYDVKM. The CDR3 region has the DNA TGTGCCAGCAGGGCCCAGGTGGTCGGAAACACCATATATTTT. Translating gives CASRAQVVGNTIYF.

The rearrangement joins TRBV5-4 to TRBJ2-7; D possibly matches TRBD1 or TRBD2 (5 bases each). V was cut by 3 bases and J by 2 bases, with 9 bases left in between. Germline CDR1 is SGHNT and CDR2 is YYREEE (reference sequence). The CDR3 has 13 amino acids. This CDR3 reads CASSSGRAYEQYF. CDR3 DNA sequence: TGTGCCAGCAGCTCGGGGCGGGCCTACGAGCAGTACTTC.

V is TRBV19 and J is TRBJ2-2; 7 bases are shared with TRBD1. The CDR3 extends over 12 amino acids. From germline, CDR1 is LNHDA and CDR2 SQIVND (reference sequence). V shed 10 bases, J shed 5 bases, and the junction held 4 bases outside the gene matches. The CDR3 reads CATRGNTGELFF. The CDR3 DNA reads as TGTGCCACCAGGGGGAATACCGGGGAGCTGTTTTTT.

The chain employs TRBV30 and TRBJ1-1, with D uncertain. CDR3 length: 13 residues. The germline V gene has CDR1 GTSNPN and CDR2 SVGIG (reference sequence). V was pared by 2 bases and J by 10 bases, with 17 bases between. The CDR3 protein is CAWSNKLRSGAFF. The CDR3 coding sequence is TGTGCCTGGAGTAATAAGTTGAGGAGCGGAGCTTTCTTT.

This rearrangement joins TRBV30 to TRBJ2-6; D ambiguous. Deletions cut 2 bases from V and 4 bases from J, with 6 bases between. The germline V gene encodes CDR1 GTSNPN and CDR2 SVGIG (reference sequence). The CDR3 is made up of 13 amino acids. Here the CDR3 DNA reads TGTGCCTGGAGTAAGGCCGGGGCCAACGTCCTGACTTTC. Translation: CAWSKAGANVLTF.

The CDR3 DNA is TGTGCCAGCAGCCCCAGGGGGGGCTACGGAGGGGGCTACACCTTC. Its translation is CASSPRGGYGGGYTF. This rearrangement joins TRBV7-9 to TRBJ1-2; 7 bases line up with TRBD1. The germline V gene encodes CDR1 SEHNR and CDR2 FQNEAQ (reference sequence). CDR3 length: 15 amino acids. The ends lost 5 bases at V and 8 bases at J; junction bases unmatched: 14. Looking up the rest from reference TRBV7-9 and TRBJ1-2 gives the full variable domain: DTGVSQNPRHKITKRGQNVTFRCDPISEHNRLYWYRQTLGQGPEFLTYFQNEAQLEKSRLLSDRFSAERPKGSFSTLEIQRTEQGDSAMYLCASSPRGGYGGGYTFGSGTRLTVV.

This sequence joins TRBV7-9 and TRBJ2-2; TRBD2 might be the D (6 bases). With 5 bases removed from V and 3 bases from J, the gap between germline ends came to 10 bases. This CDR3 is built from 14 residues. CDR1 and CDR2 (germline): SEHNR, FQNEAQ (reference sequence). CDR3: CASSPGGDTGELFF. The CDR3 DNA follows: TGTGCCAGCAGCCCCGGAGGGGACACCGGGGAGCTGTTTTTT.

This chain links TRBV27 with TRBJ2-6; TRBD1 matches at 10 bases. The CDR3 contains 18 residues. V was clipped by 6 bases and J by 4 bases; unmatched bases: 12. Germline V gives CDR1 MNHEY, CDR2 SMNVEV (reference sequence). In DNA form, the CDR3 reads TGTGCCAGCAGCCACAACCGGGACAGGGGTGCAGGGGCCAACGTCCTGACTTTC. Translating it yields CASSHNRDRGAGANVLTF.

The chain employs TRBV27 and TRBJ2-7; 7 bases agree with TRBD1. The CDR3 loop spans 15 amino acids. In germline, CDR1 is MNHEY, CDR2 SMNVEV (reference sequence). Losses at the gene ends were 5 bases for V and 2 bases for J; bases not matched to a gene: 9. CDR3 nucleotide sequence: TGTGCCAGCAGTCCCACTGACAGGGCCGCCTACGAGCAGTACTTC. Protein: CASSPTDRAAYEQYF.

The chain combines TRBV4-3 with TRBJ1-1, with a possible D match to TRBD1 (5 bases). Germline loops: CDR1 LGHNA, CDR2 YSLEER. The V and J ends lost 0 bases and 1 base respectively, with 9 bases between them. This CDR3 region has 15 residues. This CDR3 is CASSQDGQGNTEAFF. For the CDR3, the DNA is TGCGCCAGCAGCCAAGACGGTCAGGGGAACACTGAAGCTTTCTTT.

The chain has TRBV11-2 and TRBJ1-2, with D maybe TRBD1 (5 bases). V gave up 5 bases and J gave up 3 bases, with 16 bases separating them. Looked up from germline, CDR1 is SGHAT and CDR2 is FQNNGV. The CDR3 totals 15 residues. CDR3 sequence reads: CASSEGTVYDYGYTF. DNA for the CDR3: TGTGCCAGCAGCGAGGGGACTGTGTATGACTATGGCTACACCTTC.

This rearrangement joins TRBV6-5 to TRBJ1-4; tentatively, D is TRBD1 (5 bases). The CDR3 has 15 amino acids. V was shortened by 8 bases and J by 3 bases, with 16 bases between the two germline ends. CDR1 is MNHEY, CDR2 SVGAGI, per germline. CDR3 coding DNA: TGTGCCAGCCACGGCGGGACGAGAGCTAATGAAAAACTGTTTTTT. Translating gives CASHGGTRANEKLFF.

The J gene is TRBJ1-2, the V gene TRBV5-5; 7 nucleotides align to TRBD1. The CDR3 spans 14 residues. V dropped 0 bases and J dropped 8; count of bases not matched to a gene: 7. Germline V gives CDR1 SGHKS, CDR2 YYEKEE (reference sequence). The CDR3 here is CASSLALGQPGYTF. The CDR3 DNA sequence: TGTGCCAGCAGCTTGGCCTTGGGACAGCCGGGCTACACCTTC.

The chain has TRBV25-1 and TRBJ2-2; 9 bases are a match to TRBD2. CDR1 is MGHDK and CDR2 is SYGVNS in the germline V gene. Losses at the gene ends were 4 bases for V and 3 bases for J; bases not matched to a gene: 3. The CDR3 runs to 15 residues. For the CDR3, the DNA is TGTGCCAGCAGTGTTGTAGCGGGAGACACCGGGGAGCTGTTTTTT. This gives the protein CASSVVAGDTGELFF.

V usage is TRBV29-1 and J usage is TRBJ2-7, with a possible D match to TRBD1 (6 bases). Between the trimmed V and J ends, which lost 7 bases and 3 bases, there was a span of 16 bases. The CDR3 extends over 13 amino acids. The germline V gene has CDR1 SQVTM and CDR2 ANQGSEA. The CDR3 sequence: CSADRDTLYEQYV. CDR3 nucleotide sequence: TGCAGCGCCGACCGGGACACCCTCTACGAGCAGTACGTC.

This chain links TRBV5-1 with TRBJ1-2, with D unresolved. CDR3 length: 13 residues. V was cut by 0 bases and J by 4 bases, with 7 bases left in between. Looked up from germline, CDR1 is SGHRS and CDR2 is YFSETQ. The CDR3 sequence: CASSLDVSYGYTF. The CDR3, as DNA: TGCGCCAGCAGCTTGGACGTTAGCTATGGCTACACCTTC.

This chain links TRBV25-1 with TRBJ1-6; a possible D gene is TRBD1 (5 bases). Germline CDR1 reads MGHDK; CDR2 reads SYGVNS. The V and J ends lost 6 bases and 10 bases respectively, with 10 bases between them. The CDR3 extends over 12 amino acids. CDR3 sequence: CASRGAGSPLHF. Written as DNA, the CDR3 is TGTGCCAGCAGAGGAGCAGGGTCACCCCTCCACTTT.

This clone appeared a few times. The CDR3 DNA follows: TGTGCCAGCAGTTCATCGAGGGATCAGCCCCAGCATTTT. It translates to CASSSSRDQPQHF. The J gene is TRBJ1-5, the V gene TRBV27; no definite D call. The V gene's germline CDR1 is MNHEY and CDR2 SMNVEV (reference sequence). CDR3 length: 13 residues. Trimming removed 4 bases from V and 5 bases from J, with 9 bases in between.

V gene TRBV21-1 combines with J gene TRBJ2-7; TRBD2 is the table's D call and was not checked against the DNA. TRBV21-1 is a listed pseudogene. This CDR3 has 17 amino acids. This CDR3 reads CASSRKREPTLSYEQYV. The CDR3 region has the DNA TGTGCCAGCAGCCGAAAACGGGAGCCTACCCTCTCCTACGAGCAGTACGTC.